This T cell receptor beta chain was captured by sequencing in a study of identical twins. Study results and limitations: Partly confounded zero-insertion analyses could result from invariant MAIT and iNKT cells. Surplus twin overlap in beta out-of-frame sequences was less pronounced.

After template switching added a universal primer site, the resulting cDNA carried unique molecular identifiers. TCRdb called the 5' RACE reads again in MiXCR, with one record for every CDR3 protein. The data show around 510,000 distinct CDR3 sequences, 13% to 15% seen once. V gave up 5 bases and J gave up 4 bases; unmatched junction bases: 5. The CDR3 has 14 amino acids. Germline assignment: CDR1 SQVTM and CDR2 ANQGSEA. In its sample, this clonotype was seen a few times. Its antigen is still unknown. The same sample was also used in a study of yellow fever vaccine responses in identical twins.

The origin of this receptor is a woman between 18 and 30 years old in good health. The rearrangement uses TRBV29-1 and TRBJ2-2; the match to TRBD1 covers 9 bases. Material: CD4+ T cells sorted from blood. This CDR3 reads CSVPQGAGTGELFF. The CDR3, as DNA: TGCAGCGTTCCACAGGGGGCTGGCACCGGGGAGCTGTTTTTT.